Following are 18 T cell receptor beta chains from one sample sequenced in a study of cytomegalovirus exposure and HLA in healthy donors. In the PCR, 60 Vbeta and 13 Jbeta primers were used. Assay used: immunoSEQ multiplex PCR; TCRdb lists only in-frame clones, some missing. The sample yields roughly 130,000 clones, less than 85% seen once. Sample: PBMCs. The receptors derive from a male donor in good health and CMV-seronegative.

The sample holds one count of this clone. The chain is built from TRBV14 and TRBJ2-2; the match to TRBD2 covers 7 bases. There are 19 residues in the CDR3. Germline values: CDR1 SGHDN, CDR2 FVKESK. V gave up 0 bases and J gave up 0 bases; unmatched junction bases: 10. The chain's CDR3 is CASSQDMVRETANTGELFF. CDR3 bases: TGTGCCAGCAGCCAAGATATGGTGCGGGAGACCGCGAACACCGGGGAGCTGTTTTTT.

The rearrangement joins TRBV12-5 to TRBJ2-7; D possibly corresponds to TRBD2 (6 bases). The length of the CDR3 is 14 residues. V dropped 2 bases and J dropped 6 bases, with 14 bases sitting between them. Germline V gene sequence: CDR1 LGHNT, CDR2 FRNRAP. The CDR3 loop is CASGLTGYGGEQYF. The CDR3 DNA is TGTGCTAGTGGTTTGACGGGGTACGGGGGCGAGCAGTACTTC.

The chain joins TRBV25-1 to TRBJ1-6; a possible D gene is TRBD1 (6 bases). Per germline, CDR1 MGHDK and CDR2 SYGVNS. This CDR3 region has 15 residues. V was trimmed by 1 base and J by 6 bases, leaving 10 bases between them. The CDR3 reads CASSESRGLNSPLHF. CDR3 sequence (DNA): TGTGCCAGCAGTGAATCCAGGGGCCTTAATTCACCCCTCCACTTT.

The rearrangement uses TRBV27 and TRBJ2-5, with TRBD2 matching 7 bases. Gene TRBJ2-7 matches the end of the DNA better, so the J call may be wrong. Germline CDR1 reads MNHEY; CDR2 reads SMNVEV (reference sequence). The CDR3 spans 13 residues. CDR3: CASRPTGEGEQYF. The CDR3 DNA reads as TGTGCCAGCAGGCCAACCGGGGAGGGCGAGCAGTACTTC.

The V call is TRBV4-1, the J call TRBJ2-7; 9 positions match TRBD1. The CDR3 consists of 15 residues. The germline V gene encodes CDR1 MGHRA and CDR2 YSYEKL. J gave up 3 bases and V 3 bases, and 6 bases lay outside the gene matches. CDR3 residues: CASSHLGQGNYEQYF. The CDR3 DNA sequence: TGCGCCAGCAGCCACCTCGGACAGGGGAACTACGAGCAGTACTTC.

This sequence joins TRBV7-6 and TRBJ1-4, with a possible D match to TRBD1 (5 bases). CDR1 SGHVS and CDR2 FNYEAQ come from the germline V gene. V lost 5 bases and J lost 8, with 21 bases in between. The CDR3 loop spans 16 amino acids. CDR3 sequence (DNA): TGTGCCAGCAGCCGAGACACAGGCCTCTCCGGAGAAAAACTGTTTTTT. Amino acids: CASSRDTGLSGEKLFF.

This sequence joins TRBV27 and TRBJ2-1; D not certain. V was trimmed by 3 bases and J by 8 bases, leaving 14 bases between them. The CDR3 runs to 14 residues. Germline V gives CDR1 MNHEY, CDR2 SMNVEV (reference sequence). CDR3 in DNA: TGTGCCAGCAGTTTTGACATGGATAGGTATGAGCAGTTCTTC. Amino acids: CASSFDMDRYEQFF.

The chain carries TRBV4-2 and TRBJ2-1, with no clear D. Germline V gives CDR1 LGHNA, CDR2 YNFKEQ. This CDR3 comprises 16 residues. Trimming cost V 4 bases and J 2 bases, with 15 bases left between them. CDR3 in amino acids: CASSRASSGPYNEQFF. DNA of the CDR3: TGTGCCAGCAGCCGGGCGTCGAGTGGGCCCTACAATGAGCAGTTCTTC.

The V and J genes are TRBV6-6 and TRBJ2-3; no definite D call. Germline-derived CDR1 and CDR2 are MNHNY and SVGAGI (reference sequence). V lost 6 bases and J lost 5, with 6 bases in between. This CDR3 contains 11 residues. The CDR3 region is CASRFRDTQYF. The CDR3 DNA reads TGTGCCAGCAGGTTTAGAGATACGCAGTATTTT.

The chain couples TRBV19 to TRBJ2-1, with D possibly TRBD1 on 5 matching bases. This CDR3 contains 13 residues. V lost 4 bases and J lost 3, with 7 bases in between. The germline V gene encodes CDR1 LNHDA and CDR2 SQIVND (reference sequence). CDR3 bases: TGTGCCAGTAGTACCCAGGGCTACAATGAGCAGTTCTTC. Residues: CASSTQGYNEQFF.

This rearrangement joins TRBV7-8 to TRBJ2-7; weak D call: TRBD1 (6 bases). Between the trimmed V and J ends, which lost 1 base and 1 base, there was a span of 8 bases. The germline V gene has CDR1 SGHVS and CDR2 FQNEAQ. The CDR3 has 14 residues. CDR3 amino acids: CASSLERGSYEQYF. The DNA for the CDR3 is TGTGCCAGCAGCTTAGAGAGGGGGTCCTACGAGCAGTACTTC.

This chain connects TRBV2 to TRBJ2-5; D is perhaps TRBD1 (6 bases). The CDR3 length is 12 residues. CDR1 and CDR2 (germline): SNHLY, FYNNEI. Trimming pared 5 bases from V and 5 bases from J, leaving 9 bases between. CDR3 amino acids: CASSTQGETQYF. CDR3 bases: TGTGCCAGCAGTACCCAGGGGGAGACCCAGTACTTC.

The chain carries TRBV4-2 and TRBJ2-5; 14 nucleotides agree with TRBD2. From germline, CDR1 is LGHNA and CDR2 YNFKEQ. This CDR3 region has 18 residues. V was pared by 0 bases and J by 4 bases, with 7 bases of the junction left unmatched. The CDR3 protein is CASSQDGTSGGRGETQYF. The CDR3 DNA is TGTGCCAGCAGCCAAGATGGGACTAGCGGGGGCCGGGGAGAGACCCAGTACTTC.

This clone was seen more than once but under ten times. This sequence joins TRBV30 and TRBJ1-4, with 7 bases aligning to TRBD1. Per germline, CDR1 GTSNPN and CDR2 SVGIG (reference sequence). J gave up 4 bases and V 4 bases, and 0 bases lay outside the gene matches. The CDR3 has 12 amino acids. CDR3 sequence (DNA): TGTGCCTGGAACAGGGGTAATGAAAAACTGTTTTTT. Its protein is CAWNRGNEKLFF.

This clone has only one observation. This sequence joins TRBV19 and TRBJ1-1; D unresolved. This CDR3 is built from 12 residues. V dropped 5 bases and J dropped 0 bases, with 4 bases sitting between them. Germline V gives CDR1 LNHDA, CDR2 SQIVND (reference sequence). The CDR3 loop is CASSRVNTEAFF. In DNA, the CDR3 is TGTGCCAGTAGTCGGGTGAACACTGAAGCTTTCTTT.

The V gene is TRBV19, the J gene TRBJ1-2; D might be TRBD1 (6 bases). CDR3 size: 13 residues. CDR1 and CDR2 from the germline V gene are LNHDA and SQIVND (reference sequence). The V end was cut by 1 base, the J end by 6 bases, with 9 bases between. The CDR3 DNA follows: TGTGCCAGTAGTATAGCCCCAGGGGATGGCTACACCTTC. Translated, it gives CASSIAPGDGYTF.

V is TRBV5-1 and J is TRBJ2-3; TRBD1 matches 7 bases. CDR3 length: 17 amino acids. With 4 bases clipped from V and 0 bases from J, the junction kept 11 bases outside the gene matches. The germline V gene has CDR1 SGHRS and CDR2 YFSETQ. The CDR3 is CASSPNRGPSSTDTQYF. The CDR3 DNA follows: TGCGCCAGCAGCCCAAACAGGGGACCTTCTAGCACAGATACGCAGTATTTT.

The J gene is TRBJ2-3, the V gene TRBV9, with 10 bases matching TRBD2. Trimming cost V 0 bases and J 1 base; bases outside gene matches: 8. The CDR3 loop spans 18 amino acids. Germline CDR1 and CDR2: SGDLS and YYNGEE. The CDR3 DNA is TGTGCCAGCAGCGTAGGGACTAGCGGTGACTGGGGCACAGATACGCAGTATTTT. Amino acid sequence: CASSVGTSGDWGTDTQYF.